Listed here is a single T cell receptor beta chain. The data were taken from a study of blood T cell repertoires in COVID-19. Study details: From T cells, B-cell-depleted T cells, or PBMCs came the material, which was cDNA or gDNA.

Looked up from germline, CDR1 is SGHRS and CDR2 is YFSETQ. Trimming left V 4 bases short and J 8 bases short, with 15 bases between. CDR3 length: 14 residues. TCRdb's copy holds only in-frame clones and misses some; the assay was immunoSEQ multiplex PCR. The sample contains 160,000 or so clones, 80% of which appear only once. Participants, roughly 18 to 100 years old, spanned under 25 US areas. Participants' own reports of clinical history determined their cohort assignment. The specimen sequenced was PBMCs or T cells enriched from blood (not recorded which). The TCR sequence derives from a woman aged 55-70 years who had recovered from COVID-19. The chain combines TRBV5-1 with TRBJ1-4, with D unclear. This chain's CDR3 is CASSPLEVREKLFF. In DNA form, the CDR3 reads TGCGCCAGCAGCCCCCTGGAGGTCCGCGAAAAACTGTTTTTT.